This entry lists 5 T cell receptor beta chains sequenced from one sample in a study of CD8+ T cells in alopecia areata. Treatment described: oral pan-JAK inhibitor, 5-10 mg twice daily. Sequencing relied on a cDNA template that was reverse transcribed from extracted RNA. This table comes from immunoSEQ multiplex PCR, and its TCRdb copy is limited to in-frame clones, with some not included. The table lists roughly 220,000 clones, more than 60% of them singletons. The starting material was CD4+ T cells sorted from blood, obtained around week 44, from a patient treated with tofacitinib. These receptor sequences come from a human donor with alopecia areata.

This clone was counted between two and nine times. This rearrangement joins TRBV7-2 to TRBJ1-6; weak D call: TRBD1 (6 bases). Deletions cut 7 bases from V and 4 bases from J, with 20 bases between. This CDR3 contains 17 residues. Per the germline V gene, CDR1 is SGHTA and CDR2 is FQGNSA. The CDR3 nucleotides read TGTGCCAGCACAAAGAGGCCTGGACAGCCATATAATTCACCCCTCCACTTT. This sequence encodes CASTKRPGQPYNSPLHF.

The chain uses TRBV25-1 and TRBJ2-3, with 9 bases that match TRBD1. V was pared by 2 bases and J by 1 base, with 4 bases of the junction left unmatched. CDR1 is MGHDK, CDR2 SYGVNS, per germline. The CDR3 is 16 amino acids. The CDR3 nucleotides read TGTGCCAGCAGTGAAACCGGGACAGGGCGCACAGATACGCAGTATTTT. Encoded protein: CASSETGTGRTDTQYF.

The chain combines TRBV2 with TRBJ1-5, with no clear D. CDR3 length: 16 residues. Germline CDR1 is SNHLY and CDR2 is FYNNEI. The V end lost 6 bases, the J end lost 0 bases, and 15 bases lay between the germline ends. CDR3 DNA sequence: TGTGCCAGCAGCTACACGTCCAGTAATAGCAATCAGCCCCAGCATTTT. Residues: CASSYTSSNSNQPQHF.

CDR3 coding DNA: TGCGCCAGCAGTCCCGCCAGACATCCGTTTAGAGGCTACACCTTC. Protein: CASSPARHPFRGYTF. The V and J genes are TRBV23-1 and TRBJ1-2, with D unclear. TRBV23-1 is flagged as an ORF with uncertain function. V was shortened by 4 bases and J by 8 bases, with 20 bases between the two germline ends. The CDR3 is 15 amino acids.

In this sample, this clone turned up a few times. The chain carries TRBV6-5 and TRBJ1-1, with D perhaps TRBD1 (5 bases). From germline, CDR1 is MNHEY and CDR2 SVGAGI. This CDR3 has 13 amino acids. Trimming shortened V by 6 bases and J by 2 bases, and 10 bases separated the two germline ends. This CDR3 is CASRGDFNTEAFF. The CDR3, as DNA: TGTGCCAGCAGGGGGGATTTTAACACTGAAGCTTTCTTT.